This T cell receptor beta chain was found in a study of cytomegalovirus exposure and HLA in healthy donors. Study observations and caveats: Reports showed the classifier diagnosing cytomegalovirus status with high specificity and sensitivity. Confirmation was obtained in vitro that a few CMV-associated chains are specific for CMV antigens.

The V and J ends lost 5 bases and 6 bases respectively, with 16 bases between them. CDR3 length: 14 amino acids. From germline, CDR1 is SGHTA and CDR2 FQGNSA. With regard to this clone: The antigen remains undetermined.

Assay: immunoSEQ multiplex PCR; the TCRdb copy retains only in-frame clones and omits some. The sample carries some 290,000 clones, around 90% recorded once. The sequence was obtained from a man aged 25 to 40 in good health and CMV-seronegative. Specimen: PBMCs. The chain carries TRBV7-2 and TRBJ1-2; D call uncertain. In nucleotides, the CDR3 is TGTGCCAGCAGCGACATCACCCCAATGCATGGCTACACCTTC. This codes for CASSDITPMHGYTF.